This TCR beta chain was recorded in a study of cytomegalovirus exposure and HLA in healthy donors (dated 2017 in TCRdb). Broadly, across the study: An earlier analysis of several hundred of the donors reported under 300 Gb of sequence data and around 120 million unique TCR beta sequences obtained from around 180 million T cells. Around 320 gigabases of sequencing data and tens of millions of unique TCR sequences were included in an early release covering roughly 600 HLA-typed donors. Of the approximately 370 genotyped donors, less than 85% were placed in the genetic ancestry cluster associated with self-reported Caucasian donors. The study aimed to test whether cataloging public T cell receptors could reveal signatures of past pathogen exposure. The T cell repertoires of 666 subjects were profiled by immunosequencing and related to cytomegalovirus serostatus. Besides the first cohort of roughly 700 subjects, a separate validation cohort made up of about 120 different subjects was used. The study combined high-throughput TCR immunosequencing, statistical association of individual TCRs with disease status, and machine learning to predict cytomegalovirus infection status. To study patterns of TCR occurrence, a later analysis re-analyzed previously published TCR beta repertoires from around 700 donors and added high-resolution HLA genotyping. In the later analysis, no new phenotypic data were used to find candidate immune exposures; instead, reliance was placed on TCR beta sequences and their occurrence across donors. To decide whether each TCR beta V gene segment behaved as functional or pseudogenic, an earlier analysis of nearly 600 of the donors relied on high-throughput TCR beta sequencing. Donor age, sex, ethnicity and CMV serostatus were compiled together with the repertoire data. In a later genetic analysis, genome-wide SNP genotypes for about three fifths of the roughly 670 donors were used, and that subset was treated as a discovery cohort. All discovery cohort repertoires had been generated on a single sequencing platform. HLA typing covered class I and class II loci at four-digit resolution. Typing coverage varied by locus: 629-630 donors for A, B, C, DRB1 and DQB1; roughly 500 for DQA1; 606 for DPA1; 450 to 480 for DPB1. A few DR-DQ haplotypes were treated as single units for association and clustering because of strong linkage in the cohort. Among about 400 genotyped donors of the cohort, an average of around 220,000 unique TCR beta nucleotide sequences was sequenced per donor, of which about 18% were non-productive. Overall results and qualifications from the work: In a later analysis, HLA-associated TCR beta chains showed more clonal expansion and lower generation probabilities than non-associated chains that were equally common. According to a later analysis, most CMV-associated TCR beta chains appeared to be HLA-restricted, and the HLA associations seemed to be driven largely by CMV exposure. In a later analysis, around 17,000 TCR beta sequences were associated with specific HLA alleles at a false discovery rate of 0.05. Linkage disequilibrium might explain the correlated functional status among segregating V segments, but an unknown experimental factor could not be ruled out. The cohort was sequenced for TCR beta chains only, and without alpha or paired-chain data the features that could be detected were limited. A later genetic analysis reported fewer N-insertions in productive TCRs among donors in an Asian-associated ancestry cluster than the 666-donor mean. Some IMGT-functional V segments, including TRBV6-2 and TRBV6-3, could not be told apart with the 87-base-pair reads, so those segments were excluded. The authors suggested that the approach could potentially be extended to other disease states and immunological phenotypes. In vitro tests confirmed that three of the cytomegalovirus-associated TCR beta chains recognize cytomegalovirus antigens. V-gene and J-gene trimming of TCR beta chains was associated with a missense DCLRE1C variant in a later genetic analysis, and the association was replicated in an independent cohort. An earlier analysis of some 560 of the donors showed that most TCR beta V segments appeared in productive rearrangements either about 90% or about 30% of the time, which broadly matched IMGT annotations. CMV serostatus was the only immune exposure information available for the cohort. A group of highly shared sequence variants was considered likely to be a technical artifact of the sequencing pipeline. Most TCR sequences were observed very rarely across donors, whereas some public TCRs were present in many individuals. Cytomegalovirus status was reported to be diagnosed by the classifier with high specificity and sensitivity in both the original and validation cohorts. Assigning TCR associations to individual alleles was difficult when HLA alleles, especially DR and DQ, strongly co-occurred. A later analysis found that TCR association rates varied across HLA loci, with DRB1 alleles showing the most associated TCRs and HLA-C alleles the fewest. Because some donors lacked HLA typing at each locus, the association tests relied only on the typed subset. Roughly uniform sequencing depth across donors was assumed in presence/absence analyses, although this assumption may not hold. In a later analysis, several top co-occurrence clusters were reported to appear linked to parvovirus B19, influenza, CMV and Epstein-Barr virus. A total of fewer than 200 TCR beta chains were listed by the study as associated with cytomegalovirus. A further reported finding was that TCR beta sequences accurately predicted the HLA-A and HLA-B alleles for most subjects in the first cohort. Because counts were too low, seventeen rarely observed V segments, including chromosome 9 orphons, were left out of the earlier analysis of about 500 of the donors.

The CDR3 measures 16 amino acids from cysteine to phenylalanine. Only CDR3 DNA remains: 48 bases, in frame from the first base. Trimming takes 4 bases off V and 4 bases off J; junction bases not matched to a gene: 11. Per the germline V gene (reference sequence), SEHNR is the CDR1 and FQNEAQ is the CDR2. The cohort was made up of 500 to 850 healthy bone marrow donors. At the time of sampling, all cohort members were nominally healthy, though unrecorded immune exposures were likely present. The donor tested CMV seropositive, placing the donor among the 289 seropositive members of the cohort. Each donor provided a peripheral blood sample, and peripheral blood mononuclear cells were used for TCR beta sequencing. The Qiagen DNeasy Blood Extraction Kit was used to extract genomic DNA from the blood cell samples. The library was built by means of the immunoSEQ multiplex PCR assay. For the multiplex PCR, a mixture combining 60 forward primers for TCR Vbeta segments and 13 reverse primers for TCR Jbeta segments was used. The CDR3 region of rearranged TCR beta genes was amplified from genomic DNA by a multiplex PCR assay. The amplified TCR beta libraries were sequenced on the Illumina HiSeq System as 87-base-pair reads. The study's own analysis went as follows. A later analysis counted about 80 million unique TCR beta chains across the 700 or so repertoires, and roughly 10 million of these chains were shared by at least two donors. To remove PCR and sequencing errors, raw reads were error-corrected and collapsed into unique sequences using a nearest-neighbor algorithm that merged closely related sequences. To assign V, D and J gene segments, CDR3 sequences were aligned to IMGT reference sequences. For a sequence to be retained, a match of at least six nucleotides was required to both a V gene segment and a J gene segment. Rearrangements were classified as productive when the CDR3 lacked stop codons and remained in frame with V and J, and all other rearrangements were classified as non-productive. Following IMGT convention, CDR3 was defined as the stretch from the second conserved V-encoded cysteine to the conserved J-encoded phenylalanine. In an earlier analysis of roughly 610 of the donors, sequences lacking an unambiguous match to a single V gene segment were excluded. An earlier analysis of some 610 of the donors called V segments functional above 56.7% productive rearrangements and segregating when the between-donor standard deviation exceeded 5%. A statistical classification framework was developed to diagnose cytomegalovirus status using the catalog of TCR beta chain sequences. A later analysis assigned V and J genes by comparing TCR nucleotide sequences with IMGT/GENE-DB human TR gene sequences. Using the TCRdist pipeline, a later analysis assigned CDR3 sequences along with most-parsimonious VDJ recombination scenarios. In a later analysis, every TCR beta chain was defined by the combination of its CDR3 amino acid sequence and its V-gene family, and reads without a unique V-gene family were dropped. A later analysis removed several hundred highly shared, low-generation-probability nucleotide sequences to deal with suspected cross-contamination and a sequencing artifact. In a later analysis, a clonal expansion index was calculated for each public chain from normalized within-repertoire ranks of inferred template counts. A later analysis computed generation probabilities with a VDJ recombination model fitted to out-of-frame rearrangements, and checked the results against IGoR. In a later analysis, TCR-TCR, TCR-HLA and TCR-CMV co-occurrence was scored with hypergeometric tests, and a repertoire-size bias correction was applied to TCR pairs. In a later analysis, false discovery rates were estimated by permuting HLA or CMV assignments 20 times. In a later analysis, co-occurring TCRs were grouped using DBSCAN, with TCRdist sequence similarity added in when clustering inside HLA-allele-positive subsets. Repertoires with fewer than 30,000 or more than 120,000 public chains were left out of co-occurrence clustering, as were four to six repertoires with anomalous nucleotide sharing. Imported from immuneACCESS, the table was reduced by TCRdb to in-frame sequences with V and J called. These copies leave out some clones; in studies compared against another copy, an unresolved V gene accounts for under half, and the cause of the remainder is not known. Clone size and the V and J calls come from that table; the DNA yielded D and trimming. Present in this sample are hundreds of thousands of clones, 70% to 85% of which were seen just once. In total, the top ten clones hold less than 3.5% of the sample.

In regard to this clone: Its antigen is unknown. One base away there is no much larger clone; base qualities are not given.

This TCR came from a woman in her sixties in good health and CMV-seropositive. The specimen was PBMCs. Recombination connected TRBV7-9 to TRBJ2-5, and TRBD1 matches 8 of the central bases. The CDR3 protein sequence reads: CASSWGDRFRGETQYF. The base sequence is TGTGCCAGCAGCTGGGGGGACAGGTTTAGGGGAGAGACCCAGTACTTC.